One and the same sample provided the 20 T cell receptor beta chains below, sequenced in a study of T cells in Graves' hyperthyroidism and ophthalmopathy. It was RNA transcripts that yielded the amplified TCR beta CDR3 regions. The HTBI primer set was used in a first-round RT-PCR of the TCR CDR3. TCRdb re-derived calls from the multiplex PCR reads in MiXCR, one entry per CDR3 protein. The sample has approximately 690,000 distinct CDR3 sequences; roughly 15% are singletons. The sequenced sample consisted of blood. These receptors all come from a woman between 45 and 65 years old with Graves' ophthalmopathy.

This chain joins TRBV28 and TRBJ2-3, with 8 bases identical to TRBD2. The CDR3 length is 14 residues. The J segment lost 1 base and the V segment lost 6 bases, leaving 3 bases of the junction unmatched. Germline CDR1 MDHEN, CDR2 SYDVKM. The CDR3: CASRSGSGTDTQYF. The CDR3 region has the DNA TGTGCCAGCAGAAGCGGGAGTGGCACAGATACGCAGTATTTT.

In this sample, this clonotype turned up many times. This chain joins TRBV28 and TRBJ2-3; 8 bases align to TRBD1. Trimming cost V 3 bases and J 4 bases; bases outside gene matches: 12. CDR1 is MDHEN and CDR2 is SYDVKM in the germline V gene. The CDR3 has 17 residues. The CDR3 spells CASSFTRGRTTPDTQYF. DNA of the CDR3: TGTGCCAGCAGTTTCACCAGGGGGCGAACCACCCCAGATACGCAGTATTTT.

The rearrangement joins TRBV20-1 to TRBJ2-1, with 9 positions matching TRBD2. Looked up from germline, CDR1 is DFQATT and CDR2 is SNEGSKA (reference sequence). The V segment lost 0 bases and the J segment 2 bases; nucleotides outside the gene matches: 5. CDR3 length equals 16 residues. CDR3 sequence reads: CSAREVASGTYNEQFF. CDR3 bases: TGCAGTGCTAGAGAGGTGGCTAGCGGGACCTACAATGAGCAGTTCTTC.

The CDR3 loop reads CASSKTSGQGDYGYTF. CDR3 DNA: TGTGCCAGCAGCAAGACTTCGGGACAGGGGGACTATGGCTACACCTTC. This chain uses TRBV7-9 with TRBJ1-2, with TRBD1 matching over 11 bases. This CDR3 region has 16 residues. Trimming at V came to 5 bases and at J to 3 bases, leaving 8 bases not matched to a gene. Germline V CDR1 and CDR2: SEHNR, FQNEAQ (reference sequence).

The chain has TRBV5-6 and TRBJ1-1; the match to TRBD1 covers 10 bases. The CDR3 extends over 15 amino acids. Per germline, CDR1 SGHDT and CDR2 YYEEEE. With 4 bases clipped from V and 7 bases from J, the junction kept 10 bases outside the gene matches. The CDR3 sequence is CASSPGQGWTVEAFF. CDR3 sequence (DNA): TGTGCCAGCAGCCCGGGACAGGGGTGGACGGTTGAAGCTTTCTTT. The full variable domain, rest sourced from reference TRBV5-6 and TRBJ1-1, is DAGVTQSPTHLIKTRGQQVTLRCSPKSGHDTVSWYQQALGQGPQFIFQYYEEEERQRGNFPDRFSGHQFPNYSSELNVNALLLGDSALYLCASSPGQGWTVEAFFGQGTRLTVV.

This clonotype was counted a few times. The chain carries TRBV19 and TRBJ2-7; 9 nucleotides line up with TRBD1. This CDR3 is built from 16 residues. The J segment lost 6 bases and the V segment lost 5 bases, leaving 14 bases of the junction unmatched. CDR1 and CDR2 (germline): LNHDA, SQIVND (reference sequence). CDR3 DNA: TGTGCCAGTAGTGTGACAGGGGGAGGGTTGGCTGCCGAGCAGTACTTC. Its protein is CASSVTGGGLAAEQYF.

This clonotype was observed many times. The chain is built from TRBV14 and TRBJ2-1, with D possibly called TRBD1 or TRBD2 (6 bases each). V was trimmed by 2 bases and J by 4 bases, leaving 21 bases between them. Germline V lookup: CDR1 SGHDN, CDR2 FVKESK. This CDR3 spans 18 amino acids. CDR3 sequence reads: CASSQLATGAIGYNEQFF. The CDR3 region has the DNA TGTGCCAGCAGCCAACTGGCGACGGGGGCAATTGGTTACAATGAGCAGTTCTTC.

This clonotype was counted ten times or more. The rearrangement links TRBV7-2 to TRBJ2-3; a possible D gene is TRBD2 (6 bases). Germline V gives CDR1 SGHTA, CDR2 FQGNSA. Trimming stripped 2 bases from V and 0 bases from J, with 12 bases between. The CDR3 length is 16 residues. In DNA form, the CDR3 reads TGTGCCAGCAGCTTAATTCGCGGAGGGAGCACAGATACGCAGTATTTT. It translates to CASSLIRGGSTDTQYF.

This clonotype was recorded many times. The chain carries TRBV28 and TRBJ2-7; 7 bases are shared with TRBD1. This CDR3 contains 13 residues. Germline V gives CDR1 MDHEN, CDR2 SYDVKM. V shed 8 bases and J 3 bases; nucleotides not matched to a gene: 7. CDR3 DNA sequence: TGTGCCAGCGGGACAGCCGGAATCTACGAGCAGTACTTC. Translating it yields CASGTAGIYEQYF.

This clonotype was detected many times. The V and J genes are TRBV20-1 and TRBJ2-1; D is tentatively TRBD1 or TRBD2 (5 bases each). This CDR3 region has 15 residues. In germline, CDR1 is DFQATT, CDR2 SNEGSKA (reference sequence). With 2 bases removed from V and 0 bases from J, the gap between germline ends came to 11 bases. The DNA for the CDR3 is TGCAGTGCTAGAAGGGACCTAAGCTCCTACAATGAGCAGTTCTTC. It is translated as CSARRDLSSYNEQFF.

This clonotype came up many times. CDR3: CASSSGGQGHNEQFF. The CDR3 nucleotides are TGTGCCAGCAGTTCGGGGGGACAGGGCCACAATGAGCAGTTCTTC. The V gene is TRBV27, the J gene TRBJ2-1, with 9 bases matching TRBD1. With 4 bases clipped from V and 5 bases from J, the junction kept 6 bases outside the gene matches. The CDR3 has 15 residues. Germline loops: CDR1 MNHEY, CDR2 SMNVEV (reference sequence).

This clonotype was picked up many times. The chain is built from TRBV27 and TRBJ2-1; a weak D match, TRBD1 (6 bases). The CDR3 contains 15 residues. Trimming took off 1 base at V and 3 bases at J, with 10 bases between the two ends. Germline V lookup: CDR1 MNHEY, CDR2 SMNVEV (reference sequence). The CDR3 region has the DNA TGTGCCAGCAGTTTATACCGGGACAACTACAATGAGCAGTTCTTC. It is translated as CASSLYRDNYNEQFF.

The V and J genes are TRBV19 and TRBJ1-1; D gene uncertain. CDR3 length: 14 amino acids. From germline, CDR1 is LNHDA and CDR2 SQIVND (reference sequence). With 5 bases removed from V and 1 base from J, the gap between germline ends came to 11 bases. The CDR3 spells CASSPAVRNTEAFF. CDR3 bases: TGTGCCAGTAGTCCAGCCGTGCGGAACACTGAAGCTTTCTTT.

This clonotype appeared many times. The CDR3: CASSFTGRIDTQYF. For the CDR3, the DNA is TGTGCCAGCAGTTTCACCGGGAGGATCGATACGCAGTATTTT. The chain combines TRBV28 with TRBJ2-3; 7 positions match TRBD2. The V and J ends lost 3 bases and 6 bases, in that order; junction bases with no gene match: 6. The germline V gene has CDR1 MDHEN and CDR2 SYDVKM. The CDR3 covers 14 residues.

This clonotype occurred a few times. A much larger clone lies a single base off, so this may be a read error. The V and J genes are TRBV12-3 or TRBV12-4 and TRBJ1-1, with TRBD1 matching 7 bases. CDR3 length: 15 residues. Trimming took 6 bases from V and 6 from J; bases not matched to a gene: 13. CDR3 sequence: CASRHRQGLNAEAFF. CDR3 in DNA: TGTGCCAGCAGACATCGACAGGGTTTAAACGCTGAAGCTTTCTTT.

There are many counts of this clonotype. V gene TRBV28 combines with J gene TRBJ1-5, with D possibly TRBD1 on 5 matching bases. Trimming removed 7 bases from V and 4 bases from J, with 14 bases in between. This CDR3 has 14 amino acids. Per the germline V gene, CDR1 is MDHEN and CDR2 is SYDVKM. The CDR3 DNA reads TGTGCCAGCAAGCGAGACAGTTGGAATCAGCCCCAGCATTTT. It specifies CASKRDSWNQPQHF.

Remarks on this clonotype: A much larger clonotype is one base distant, so this may be a read error. The gene calls are TRBV7-6 and TRBJ1-1; possible D gene TRBD1, 6 bases. Looked up from germline, CDR1 is SGHVS and CDR2 is FNYEAQ. CDR3 length equals 16 residues. CDR3 DNA: TGTGCCAGCAGCGTAAGAAGGACAGCGCCTAACACTAAAGCTTTCTTT. This translates into CASSVRRTAPNTKAFF.

There are many counts of this clonotype. The V gene is TRBV29-1, the J gene TRBJ2-7; D might be TRBD1 (6 bases). The V gene lost 2 bases and the J gene lost 3 bases, with 8 bases spanning the gap. Per the germline V gene, CDR1 is SQVTM and CDR2 is ANQGSEA. This CDR3 comprises 12 residues. The chain's CDR3 is CSVELDSYEQYF. CDR3 DNA: TGCAGCGTTGAATTGGACAGCTACGAGCAGTACTTC.

The chain links TRBV20-1 to TRBJ2-1, with TRBD2 matching 14 bases. Germline V CDR1 and CDR2: DFQATT, SNEGSKA (reference sequence). This CDR3 spans 16 amino acids. Germline trimming cut 5 bases from V and 7 bases from J; bases unmatched to any gene: 10. The DNA of the CDR3 is TGCAGTGCTTACAGGACTAGCGGGAGGCCGGGGAATGAGCAGTTCTTC. Its protein product is CSAYRTSGRPGNEQFF.

This chain connects TRBV7-9 to TRBJ1-3, with TRBD1 matching over 7 bases. The germline CDR1 and CDR2 sequences are SEHNR and FQNEAQ (reference sequence). The CDR3 totals 15 residues. V lost 1 base to trimming and J lost 3 bases; unmatched junction nucleotides: 3. This CDR3 reads CASSLEGADGNTIYF. CDR3 nucleotide sequence: TGTGCCAGCAGCTTAGAGGGGGCGGATGGAAACACCATATATTTT.